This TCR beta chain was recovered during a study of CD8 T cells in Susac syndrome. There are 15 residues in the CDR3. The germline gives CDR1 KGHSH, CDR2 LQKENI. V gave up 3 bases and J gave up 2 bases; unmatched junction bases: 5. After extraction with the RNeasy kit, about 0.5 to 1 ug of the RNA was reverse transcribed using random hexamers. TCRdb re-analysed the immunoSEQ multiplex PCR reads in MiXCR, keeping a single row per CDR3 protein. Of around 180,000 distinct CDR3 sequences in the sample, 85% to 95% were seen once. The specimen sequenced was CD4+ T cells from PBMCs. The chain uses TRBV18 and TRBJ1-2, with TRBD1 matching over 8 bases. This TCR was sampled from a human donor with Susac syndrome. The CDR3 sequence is CASSPTWTGNYGYTF. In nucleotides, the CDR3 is TGTGCCAGCTCACCCACCTGGACAGGGAACTATGGCTACACCTTC. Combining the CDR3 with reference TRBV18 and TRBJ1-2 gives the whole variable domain NAGVMQNPRHLVRRRGQEARLRCSPMKGHSHVYWYRQLPEEGLKFMVYLQKENIIDESGMPKERFSAEFPKEGPSILRIQQVVRGDSAAYFCASSPTWTGNYGYTFGSGTRLTVV.